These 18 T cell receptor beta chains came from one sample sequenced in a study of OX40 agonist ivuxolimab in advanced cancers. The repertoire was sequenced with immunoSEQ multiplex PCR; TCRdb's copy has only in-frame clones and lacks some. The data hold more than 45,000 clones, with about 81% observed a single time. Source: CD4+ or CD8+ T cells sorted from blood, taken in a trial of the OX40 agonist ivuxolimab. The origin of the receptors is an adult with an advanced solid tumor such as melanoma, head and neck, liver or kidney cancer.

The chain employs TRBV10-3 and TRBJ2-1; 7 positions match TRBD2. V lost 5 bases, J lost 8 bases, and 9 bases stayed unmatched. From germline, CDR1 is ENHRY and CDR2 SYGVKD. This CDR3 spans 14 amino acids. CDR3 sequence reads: CAISRLAEVDEQFF. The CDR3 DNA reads TGTGCCATCAGTAGGCTAGCGGAAGTGGATGAGCAGTTCTTC.

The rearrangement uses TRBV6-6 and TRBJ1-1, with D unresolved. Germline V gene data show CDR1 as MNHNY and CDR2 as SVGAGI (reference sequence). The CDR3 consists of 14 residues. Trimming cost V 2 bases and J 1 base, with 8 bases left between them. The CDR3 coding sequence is TGTGCCAGCAGTTACGACGGAGGGAACACTGAAGCTTTCTTT. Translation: CASSYDGGNTEAFF.

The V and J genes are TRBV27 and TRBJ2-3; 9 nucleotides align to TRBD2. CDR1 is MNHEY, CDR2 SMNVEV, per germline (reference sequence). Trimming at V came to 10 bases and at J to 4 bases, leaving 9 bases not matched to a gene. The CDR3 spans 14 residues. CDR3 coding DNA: TGTGCCACCGGGCGGGGGGGGCCCGCAGATACGCAGTATTTT. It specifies CATGRGGPADTQYF.

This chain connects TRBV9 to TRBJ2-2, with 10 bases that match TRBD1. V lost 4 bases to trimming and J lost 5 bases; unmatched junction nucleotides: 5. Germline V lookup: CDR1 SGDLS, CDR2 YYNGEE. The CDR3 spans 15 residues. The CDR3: CASSPTGQGTGELFF. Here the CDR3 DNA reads TGTGCCAGCAGCCCGACGGGACAGGGGACCGGGGAGCTGTTTTTT.

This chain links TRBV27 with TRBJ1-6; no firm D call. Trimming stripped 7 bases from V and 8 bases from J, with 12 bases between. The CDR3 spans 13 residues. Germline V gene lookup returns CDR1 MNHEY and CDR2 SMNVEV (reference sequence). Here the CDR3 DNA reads TGTGCCAGCACGCGATCCACGGATTCACCCCTCCACTTT. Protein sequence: CASTRSTDSPLHF.

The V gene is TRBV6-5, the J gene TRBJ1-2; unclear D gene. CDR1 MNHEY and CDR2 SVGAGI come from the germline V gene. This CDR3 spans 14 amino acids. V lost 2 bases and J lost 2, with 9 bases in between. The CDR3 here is CASSYGSVNYGYTF. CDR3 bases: TGTGCCAGCAGTTACGGTTCAGTCAACTATGGCTACACCTTC.

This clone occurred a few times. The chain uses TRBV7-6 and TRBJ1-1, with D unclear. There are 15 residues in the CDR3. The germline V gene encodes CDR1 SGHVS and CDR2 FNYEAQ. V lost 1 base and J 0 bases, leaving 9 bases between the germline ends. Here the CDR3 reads CASSLGGVMNTEAFF. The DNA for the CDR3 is TGTGCCAGCAGCTTAGGGGGAGTTATGAACACTGAAGCTTTCTTT.

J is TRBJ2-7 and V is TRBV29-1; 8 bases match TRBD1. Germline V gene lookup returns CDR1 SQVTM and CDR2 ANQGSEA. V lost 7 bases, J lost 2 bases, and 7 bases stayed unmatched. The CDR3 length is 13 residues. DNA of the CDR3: TGCAGCGCCGGACAGGGCCAAGCCTACGAGCAGTACTTC. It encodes CSAGQGQAYEQYF.

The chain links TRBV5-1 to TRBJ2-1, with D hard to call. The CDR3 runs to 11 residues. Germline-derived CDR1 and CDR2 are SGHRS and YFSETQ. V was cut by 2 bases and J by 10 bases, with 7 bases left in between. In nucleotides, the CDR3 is TGCGCCAGCAGCTTAGTTGCCGAGCAGTTCTTC. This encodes CASSLVAEQFF.

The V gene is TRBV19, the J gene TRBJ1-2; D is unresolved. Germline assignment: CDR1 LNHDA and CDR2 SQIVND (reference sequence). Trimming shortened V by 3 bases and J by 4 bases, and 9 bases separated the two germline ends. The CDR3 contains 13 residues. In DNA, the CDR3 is TGTGCCAGTAGTATCCCTGGCAGCTATGGCTACACCTTC. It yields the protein CASSIPGSYGYTF.

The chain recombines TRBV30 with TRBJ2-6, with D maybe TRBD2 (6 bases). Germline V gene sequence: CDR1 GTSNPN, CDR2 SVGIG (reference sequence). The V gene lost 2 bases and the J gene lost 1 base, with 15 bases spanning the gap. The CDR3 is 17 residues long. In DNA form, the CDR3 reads TGTGCCTGGAGTCTCGGAGGGGTTAAGTCTGGGGCCAACGTCCTGACTTTC. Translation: CAWSLGGVKSGANVLTF.

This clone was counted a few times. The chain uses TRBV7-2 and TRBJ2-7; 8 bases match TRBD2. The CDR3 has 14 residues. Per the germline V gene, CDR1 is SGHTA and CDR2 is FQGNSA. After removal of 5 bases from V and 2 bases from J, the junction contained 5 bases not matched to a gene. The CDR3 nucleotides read TGTGCCAGCAGCAAATGGACTAGCACCTACGAGCAGTACTTC. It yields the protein CASSKWTSTYEQYF.

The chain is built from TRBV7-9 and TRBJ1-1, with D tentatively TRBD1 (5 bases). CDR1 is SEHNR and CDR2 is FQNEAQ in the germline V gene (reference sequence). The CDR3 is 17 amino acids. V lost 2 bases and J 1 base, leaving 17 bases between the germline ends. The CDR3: CASSLSGQLGGNTEAFF. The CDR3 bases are TGTGCCAGCAGCTTAAGTGGCCAGCTTGGGGGGAACACTGAAGCTTTCTTT.

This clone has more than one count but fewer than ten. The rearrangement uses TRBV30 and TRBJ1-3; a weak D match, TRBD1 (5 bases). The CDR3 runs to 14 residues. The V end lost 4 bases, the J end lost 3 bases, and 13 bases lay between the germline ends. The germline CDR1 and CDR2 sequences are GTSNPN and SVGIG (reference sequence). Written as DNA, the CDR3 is TGTGCCTGGACCTCCGGAGGGGATGGAAACACCATATATTTT. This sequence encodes CAWTSGGDGNTIYF.

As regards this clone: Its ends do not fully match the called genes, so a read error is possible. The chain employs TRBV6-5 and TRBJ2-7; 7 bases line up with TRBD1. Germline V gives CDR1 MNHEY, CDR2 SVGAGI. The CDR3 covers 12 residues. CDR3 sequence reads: CASSYFRTGVKF. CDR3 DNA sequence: TGTGCCAGCAGTTACTTTCGGACAGGCGTTAAATTC.

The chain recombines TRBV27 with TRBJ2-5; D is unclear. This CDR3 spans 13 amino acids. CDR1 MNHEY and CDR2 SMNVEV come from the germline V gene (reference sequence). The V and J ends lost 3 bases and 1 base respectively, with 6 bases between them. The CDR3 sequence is CASSFRPQETQYF. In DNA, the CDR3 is TGTGCCAGCAGTTTCCGCCCCCAAGAGACCCAGTACTTC.

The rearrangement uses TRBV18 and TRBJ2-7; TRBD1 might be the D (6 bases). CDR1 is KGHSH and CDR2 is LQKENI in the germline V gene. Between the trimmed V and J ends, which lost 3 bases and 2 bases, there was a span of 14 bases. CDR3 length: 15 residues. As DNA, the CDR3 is TGTGCCAGCTCACCCCCAGGGGATACCCCCTACGAGCAGTACTTC. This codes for CASSPPGDTPYEQYF.

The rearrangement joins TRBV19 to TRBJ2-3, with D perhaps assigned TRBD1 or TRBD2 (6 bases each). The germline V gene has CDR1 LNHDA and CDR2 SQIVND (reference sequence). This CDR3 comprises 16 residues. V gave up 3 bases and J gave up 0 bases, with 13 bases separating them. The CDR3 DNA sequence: TGTGCCAGTAGTATCCGGGGGCGCTCTAGCACAGATACGCAGTATTTT. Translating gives CASSIRGRSSTDTQYF.